The clone carrying this T cell receptor (beta chain) showed up just a few times. This entry belongs to a study of blood T cell repertoires in COVID-19. Looking at the study overall: Sites across the United States, Italy and Spain contributed samples from acute and convalescent COVID-19. PBMCs, B-cell-depleted T cells, or T cells provided the cDNA or gDNA that made up the material.

TCRdb's table, derived via immunoSEQ multiplex PCR, lists solely in-frame clones and lacks some. The sample lists more than 200,000 clones, 70% to 90% occurring once. J was trimmed by 5 bases and V by 5 bases; bases with no gene match: 16. This CDR3 contains 18 residues. Germline CDR1 is SGHTA and CDR2 is FQGNSA. The chain couples TRBV7-2 to TRBJ1-5, with 9 positions matching TRBD1. The clonotype comes from a woman in her thirties or forties who had recovered from COVID-19. What was sequenced was peripheral blood. The CDR3 coding sequence is TGTGCCAGCAGCCCCATCCTTGACAGGGGGGCCGGTGATCAGCCCCAGCATTTT. Translating gives CASSPILDRGAGDQPQHF.